The rows below give T cell receptor beta chains drawn from one sample of a study of Graves' ophthalmopathy and Graves' hyperthyroidism. TCRdb redid the calling of the multiplex PCR reads with MiXCR, one entry per CDR3 protein. Found here are some 1.1 million distinct CDR3 sequences, less than 45% of them singletons; the top ten hold roughly 11%. Material: peripheral blood or thyroid tissue (not recorded which). Every receptor here comes from an adult man with Graves' hyperthyroidism. Both conserved end residues are part of each CDR3. Each record gives: D gene, V gene, J gene, clone size, CDR3 protein, CDR3 DNA. A D gene is named only where the DNA matches it firmly. Expanded clones are given a class, and other clones once, few, many or no size at all.

NA,TRBV10-3,TRBJ1-2,NA,CASREGDNYGYTF,TGTGCCAGCAGGGAAGGGGACAACTATGGCTACACCTTC
NA,TRBV20-1,TRBJ2-7,NA,CSAREDLTGYEQYF,TGCAGTGCTAGAGAGGACTTGACGGGCTACGAGCAGTACTTC
NA,TRBV10-1,TRBJ1-1,many,CASSDNGVSSIRTEAFF,TGCGCCAGCAGTGACAACGGGGTGAGTTCGATTCGAACTGAAGCTTTCTTT
NA,TRBV2,TRBJ2-2,NA,CASSEANNRELFF,TGTGCCAGCAGTGAAGCGAATAACAGGGAGCTGTTTTTT
TRBD2,TRBV10-3,TRBJ2-7,NA,CAISGGLAGYEQYF,TGTGCCATCAGCGGGGGACTAGCTGGGTACGAGCAGTACTTC
TRBD1,TRBV19,TRBJ1-5,many,CASEHHRGRDVGQPQHF,TGTGCCAGTGAGCATCACAGGGGGCGAGACGTAGGTCAGCCCCAGCATTTT
NA,TRBV6-2/TRBV6-3,TRBJ1-6,many,CASRITGSGSPLHF,TGTGCCAGCAGGATAACGGGCTCCGGATCACCCCTCCACTTT
NA,TRBV29-1,TRBJ1-2,many,CSVEVLTGTNYGYTF,TGCAGCGTTGAAGTCTTAACAGGGACGAACTATGGCTACACCTTC
NA,TRBV14,TRBJ1-2,few,CASSRRDPIDGYTF,TGTGCCAGCAGCCGGAGGGACCCAATTGATGGCTACACCTTC
NA,TRBV19,TRBJ2-2,NA,CASMEGTGELFF,TGTGCCAGTATGGAGGGCACCGGGGAGCTGTTTTTT
TRBD1,TRBV7-2,TRBJ1-1,few,CASSPSATKTGLRENTEAFF,TGTGCCAGCAGCCCATCAGCGACCAAGACAGGGTTGAGGGAAAACACTGAAGCTTTCTTT
TRBD1,TRBV20-1,TRBJ1-1,few,CSVRDRLTEAFF,TGCAGTGTTAGGGACAGACTGACTGAAGCTTTCTTT
NA,TRBV12-3/TRBV12-4,TRBJ2-5,many,CASSPGEDQYF,TGTGCCAGCAGCCCCGGGGAGGACCAGTACTTC
NA,TRBV10-2,TRBJ2-5,NA,CASSEGAYPQYF,TGCGCCAGCAGTGAGGGGGCGTATCCCCAGTACTTC
NA,TRBV7-2,TRBJ2-7,few,CASSIRMNYEQYF,TGTGCCAGCAGCATCCGGATGAACTACGAGCAGTACTTC
NA,TRBV6-6,TRBJ1-3,few,CASSYSAKVTTGNTIYF,TGTGCCAGCAGTTACTCGGCGAAGGTAACGACTGGAAACACCATATATTTT
TRBD2,TRBV14,TRBJ2-5,many,CASSQVSTSGSGKTQYF,TGTGCCAGCAGCCAAGTATCGACTAGCGGGAGCGGAAAGACCCAGTACTTC
NA,TRBV4-1,TRBJ2-6,few,CASSPYPVSGANVLTF,TGCGCCAGCAGCCCCTACCCAGTCTCTGGGGCCAACGTCCTGACTTTC
TRBD1,TRBV7-2,TRBJ1-2,few,CASSLVSGTDGYTF,TGTGCCAGCAGCTTAGTTTCTGGGACAGATGGCTACACCTTC
NA,TRBV20-1,TRBJ2-5,many,CSARWQARTTRGWTQYF,TGCAGTGCTAGATGGCAGGCCCGGACCACACGAGGTTGGACCCAGTACTTC
TRBD1,TRBV2,TRBJ1-6,many,CASTSDRVNSPLHF,TGTGCCAGCACCTCGGACAGGGTCAATTCACCCCTCCACTTT
NA,TRBV19,TRBJ2-7,many,CASSTVSAYYEQYF,TGTGCCAGTAGTACAGTGTCGGCGTACTACGAGCAGTACTTC
NA,TRBV6-5,TRBJ2-7,many,CASSNLYVAYF,TGTGCCAGCAGTAACCTCTACGTAGCGTACTTC
TRBD1,TRBV29-1,TRBJ1-1,many,CSVGGQGTNTEAFF,TGCAGCGTTGGAGGACAGGGGACGAACACTGAAGCTTTCTTT
NA,TRBV6-6,TRBJ1-2,NA,CASSRLGTGTELIRGRYTF,TGTGCCAGCAGCCGACTAGGAACCGGGACGGAGCTCATTAGGGGCCGCTACACCTTC
NA,TRBV6-5,TRBJ2-7,many,CASSDALEGSYEQYF,TGTGCCAGCAGTGACGCATTAGAGGGCTCCTACGAGCAGTACTTC
NA,TRBV29-1,TRBJ1-5,many,CSVSDSNQPQHF,TGCAGCGTCTCGGACAGCAATCAGCCCCAGCATTTT
NA,TRBV7-6,TRBJ1-1,NA,CASTLRQIAFF,TGTGCCAGCACCCTAAGACAAATTGCTTTCTTT
NA,TRBV6-6,TRBJ1-1,NA,CASSYDVRGSDTNFF,TGTGCCAGCAGCTACGATGTCCGAGGGTCCGACACCAATTTCTTT
TRBD2,TRBV20-1,TRBJ2-5,NA,CSARAPGLAGGIQETQYF,TGCAGTGCTAGAGCCCCGGGACTAGCGGGGGGAATTCAAGAGACCCAGTACTTC
NA,TRBV2,TRBJ1-6,many,CASSGVSPLHF,TGTGCCAGCAGTGGGGTCTCACCCCTCCACTTT
NA,TRBV25-1,TRBJ2-5,NA,CASSRPVEGETQYF,TGTGCCAGCTCACGGCCCGTCGAGGGAGAGACCCAGTACTTC
NA,TRBV7-2,TRBJ2-6,NA,CASSSKQGSGANVLTF,TGTGCCAGCAGCTCGAAACAGGGCTCTGGGGCCAACGTCCTGACTTTC
NA,TRBV29-1,TRBJ2-2,many,CSVTGPTGELFF,TGCAGCGTTACAGGACCGACCGGGGAGCTGTTTTTT
NA,TRBV7-2,TRBJ2-7,many,CASSESFFRGYEQYF,TGTGCCAGCAGCGAAAGTTTTTTTCGGGGCTACGAGCAGTACTTC
TRBD1,TRBV5-1,TRBJ1-2,many,CASSPGQVGYGYTF,TGCGCCAGCAGCCCAGGACAGGTTGGCTATGGCTACACCTTC